The text below deals with one TCR beta chain. The data originate from a study of shared T cell receptors in the human thymus. Clones were read by immunoSEQ multiplex PCR, and TCRdb kept only the in-frame ones, dropping some. The data contain hundreds of thousands of clones, about 90% of them singletons. The ends lost 5 bases at V and 4 bases at J; junction bases unmatched: 4. There are 14 residues in the CDR3. Germline V gene lookup returns CDR1 MNHEY and CDR2 SMNVEV (reference sequence). The same data also contributed to another study, on human thymus T cells.

The TCR was taken from a boy younger than two with a congenital heart defect. The V gene is TRBV27, the J gene TRBJ1-1; 10 bases align to TRBD1. The source material was thymocytes. The CDR3: CASSPTGGPTEAFF. For the CDR3, the DNA is TGTGCCAGCAGTCCGACAGGGGGCCCCACTGAAGCTTTCTTT.